Shown below are 17 T cell receptor beta chains from a single sample sequenced in a study of blood T cell repertoires in COVID-19. Produced via immunoSEQ multiplex PCR; TCRdb's table is partial and in-frame only. The sample consists of some 180,000 clones, over 80% of them appearing once. Sample: peripheral blood. These TCRs come from a woman between 40 and 55 years old with COVID-19, enrolled during active disease.

The chain has TRBV5-1 and TRBJ1-3; no clear D gene. V was trimmed by 4 bases and J by 0 bases, leaving 17 bases between them. This CDR3 is built from 17 residues. CDR1 SGHRS and CDR2 YFSETQ come from the germline V gene. The chain's CDR3 is CASSPEGGRSSGNTIYF. CDR3 bases: TGCGCCAGCAGCCCTGAGGGAGGGCGAAGCTCTGGAAACACCATATATTTT.

This clone has only one observation. The chain has TRBV7-6 and TRBJ1-3; the D gene is possibly TRBD1 (6 bases). This CDR3 contains 17 residues. The germline gives CDR1 SGHVS, CDR2 FNYEAQ. V lost 1 base and J lost 0, with 13 bases in between. The CDR3 spells CASSLEGRGISGNTIYF. The DNA of the CDR3 is TGTGCCAGCAGCTTAGAGGGCAGGGGCATCTCTGGAAACACCATATATTTT.

The V gene is TRBV5-5, the J gene TRBJ1-2, with D hard to call. Trimming stripped 3 bases from V and 6 bases from J, with 15 bases between. The V gene's germline CDR1 is SGHKS and CDR2 YYEKEE (reference sequence). The CDR3 has 14 residues. CDR3 protein: CASSSLEGGNGYTF. The DNA for the CDR3 is TGTGCCAGCAGCTCCTTGGAGGGTGGCAATGGCTACACCTTC.

This chain connects TRBV3-1 (or the pseudogene TRBV3-2) to TRBJ1-2; 7 nucleotides align to TRBD1. The CDR3 is 15 amino acids. V lost 0 bases and J lost 4; bases outside the gene matches: 5. Germline V gives CDR1 LGHDT, CDR2 YNNKEL (reference sequence). The CDR3 loop is CASSQDGPGGYGYTF. For the CDR3, the DNA is TGTGCCAGCAGCCAAGATGGACCAGGGGGCTATGGCTACACCTTC.

The rearrangement joins TRBV2 to TRBJ1-1; 7 bases fit TRBD1. In germline, CDR1 is SNHLY, CDR2 FYNNEI. The CDR3 covers 14 residues. V lost 6 bases to trimming and J lost 5 bases; unmatched junction nucleotides: 9. CDR3 DNA: TGTGCCAGCAGACAAACAGGGGATAGTACTGAAGCTTTCTTT. This gives the protein CASRQTGDSTEAFF.

This chain links TRBV28 with TRBJ2-1; the match to TRBD2 covers 7 bases. Per germline, CDR1 MDHEN and CDR2 SYDVKM. Unmatched junction bases numbered 6, after V lost 2 bases and J lost 5 bases. CDR3 length equals 15 residues. CDR3 bases: TGTGCCAGCAGTTTACGGAGCGGGACCCACAATGAGCAGTTCTTC. Translation: CASSLRSGTHNEQFF. Full variable domain (missing parts from reference TRBV28 and TRBJ2-1): DVKVTQSSRYLVKRTGEKVFLECVQDMDHENMFWYRQDPGLGLRLIYFSYDVKMKEKGDIPEGYSVSREKKERFSLILESASTNQTSMYLCASSLRSGTHNEQFFGPGTRLTVL.

The rearrangement links TRBV10-2 to TRBJ2-1; 9 bases align to TRBD1. The germline gives CDR1 WSHSY, CDR2 SAAADI. V lost 11 bases, J lost 3 bases, and 11 bases stayed unmatched. This CDR3 contains 15 residues. CDR3 DNA: TGCGCCGTGGGATCGTCGGGACAGGGCTACAATGAGCAGTTCTTC. It specifies CAVGSSGQGYNEQFF.

This chain connects TRBV5-5 to TRBJ2-7, with D possibly TRBD2 on 7 matching bases. The germline V gene encodes CDR1 SGHKS and CDR2 YYEKEE (reference sequence). V was pared by 4 bases and J by 0 bases, with 20 bases between. The CDR3 runs 17 residues. The CDR3 region is CASSRIRGGTGSYEQYF. DNA of the CDR3: TGTGCCAGCAGCAGGATTAGGGGGGGGACTGGCTCCTACGAGCAGTACTTC.

The chain recombines TRBV29-1 with TRBJ1-6, with D uncertain. Germline V gives CDR1 SQVTM, CDR2 ANQGSEA. This CDR3 has 14 amino acids. The germline V and J ends were trimmed by 4 bases and 5 bases, with 12 bases remaining between them. This chain's CDR3 is CSVAGSSDNSPLHF. The CDR3 bases are TGCAGCGTTGCGGGGTCATCCGATAATTCACCCCTCCACTTT.

The chain couples TRBV5-4 to TRBJ2-3, with D possibly being TRBD2 (5 bases). The CDR3 contains 17 residues. Germline V gene sequence: CDR1 SGHNT, CDR2 YYREEE (reference sequence). The germline V and J ends were trimmed by 0 bases and 2 bases, with 16 bases remaining between them. The CDR3 loop is CASSLVRVGLLTDTQYF. The CDR3 DNA reads as TGTGCCAGCAGCTTGGTTAGGGTTGGACTTCTCACAGATACGCAGTATTTT.

The V gene is TRBV10-3, the J gene TRBJ1-1, with 10 bases fitting TRBD1. Germline trimming cut 6 bases from V and 12 bases from J; bases unmatched to any gene: 1. The germline V gene encodes CDR1 ENHRY and CDR2 SYGVKD. The CDR3 runs to 10 residues. The CDR3 DNA reads TGTGCCATCAGGGGACAGGGGACTTTCTTT. Its protein product is CAIRGQGTFF.

The chain couples TRBV19 to TRBJ2-1; TRBD2 aligns across 8 bases. Trimming cost V 1 base and J 6 bases; bases outside gene matches: 5. The CDR3 covers 15 residues. The germline V gene has CDR1 LNHDA and CDR2 SQIVND (reference sequence). The CDR3 DNA reads TGTGCCAGTAGTATAGGCGGGGGGAGTCCCAATGAGCAGTTCTTC. Its protein product is CASSIGGGSPNEQFF.

For the CDR3, the DNA is TGTGCCAGCAGTTACTTCGGGGGACTAGCGGGAGCTGAGCAGTTCTTC. Residues: CASSYFGGLAGAEQFF. The chain employs TRBV6-5 and TRBJ2-1; 14 positions agree with TRBD2. CDR3 length: 16 amino acids. Germline CDR1 is MNHEY and CDR2 is SVGAGI. V shed 1 base, J shed 9 bases, and the junction held 5 bases outside the gene matches.

This sequence joins TRBV7-6 and TRBJ2-1; 12 bases map to TRBD2. The CDR3 extends over 15 amino acids. The V gene end was trimmed by 3 bases and the J gene end by 6 bases; junction bases not matched to a gene: 3. Germline CDR1 reads SGHVS; CDR2 reads FNYEAQ. The CDR3 nucleotides read TGTGCCAGCAGCTTTCGACTAGCGGGAGTCAATGAGCAGTTCTTC. Protein product: CASSFRLAGVNEQFF.

The J gene is TRBJ1-1, the V gene TRBV27; TRBD1 agrees at 7 bases. Trimming removed 5 bases from V and 1 base from J; junction bases left unmatched: 10. This CDR3 comprises 16 residues. The germline CDR1 and CDR2 sequences are MNHEY and SMNVEV (reference sequence). CDR3 nucleotide sequence: TGTGCCAGCAGTCCACACACCGGGGACAGGAACACTGAAGCTTTCTTT. Its protein product is CASSPHTGDRNTEAFF.

The chain links TRBV3-1 (or the pseudogene TRBV3-2) to TRBJ2-3, with 13 bases that match TRBD2. V was clipped by 4 bases and J by 5 bases; unmatched bases: 3. CDR3 length: 15 amino acids. Germline CDR1 reads LGHDT; CDR2 reads YNNKEL (reference sequence). CDR3 sequence: CASSRTSGSQDTQYF. The CDR3 DNA reads as TGTGCCAGCAGCCGGACTAGCGGGAGTCAAGATACGCAGTATTTT.

This sequence joins TRBV6-4 and TRBJ1-2; 8 bases match TRBD1. Germline assignment: CDR1 MRHNA and CDR2 SNTAGT. The trim removed 6 bases at V and 1 base at J, leaving 7 bases unmatched. This CDR3 region has 15 residues. The CDR3 DNA is TGTGCCAGCAGGCTACAGGGGGTAGATAACTATGGCTACACCTTC. Protein: CASRLQGVDNYGYTF.